The 8 T cell receptor beta chains reported below all come from one sample, sequenced in a study of CD8+ T cells in alopecia areata. The treatment here: oral pan-JAK inhibitor, 5-10 mg twice daily. Sequencing templates came from extracted RNA that was reverse transcribed into cDNA. Measured with immunoSEQ multiplex PCR; TCRdb has only the in-frame clones, and not every one. The sample shows about 100,000 clones, 84% of them seen only once. The sequences come from CD8+ T cells sorted from blood, collected at week 24, from a patient treated with tofacitinib. These receptors were collected from a human donor with alopecia areata.

The chain employs TRBV7-9 and TRBJ2-1; 11 bases fit TRBD2. The CDR3 is 16 residues long. J gave up 12 bases and V 5 bases, and 15 bases lay outside the gene matches. Looked up from germline, CDR1 is SEHNR and CDR2 is FQNEAQ (reference sequence). CDR3 loop: CASSHGLAGAGVGQFF. Here the CDR3 DNA reads TGTGCCAGCAGCCACGGACTAGCGGGCGCGGGGGTGGGGCAGTTCTTC.

This clone was found once. The chain links TRBV7-9 to TRBJ2-2, with TRBD1 matching 7 bases. In germline, CDR1 is SEHNR, CDR2 FQNEAQ (reference sequence). The CDR3 runs to 15 residues. V was clipped by 5 bases and J by 1 base; unmatched bases: 4. The CDR3 sequence: CASSMTGMNTGELFF. In nucleotides, the CDR3 is TGTGCCAGCAGCATGACAGGGATGAACACCGGGGAGCTGTTTTTT.

The V gene is TRBV4-3, the J gene TRBJ1-6, with 9 nucleotides matching TRBD1. CDR3 length: 15 amino acids. J was trimmed by 6 bases and V by 4 bases; bases with no gene match: 4. Germline V gene lookup returns CDR1 LGHNA and CDR2 YSLEER. In DNA, the CDR3 is TGCGCCAGCAGCCCGGGACAGGGTCCTAATTCACCCCTCCACTTT. Translation: CASSPGQGPNSPLHF.

For this clone: Other DNA sequences in this specimen translate into the identical CDR3. The chain employs TRBV27 and TRBJ2-7, with 9 bases matching TRBD1. The CDR3 runs 15 residues. Trimming took 0 bases from V and 1 from J; bases not matched to a gene: 1. Per germline, CDR1 MNHEY and CDR2 SMNVEV (reference sequence). The DNA for the CDR3 is TGTGCCAGCAGTTTATCGGGACAGGGTTCCTACGAGCAGTACTTC. This sequence encodes CASSLSGQGSYEQYF.

The J gene is TRBJ2-7, the V gene TRBV18; D perhaps matches TRBD1 (6 bases). Trimming cost V 2 bases and J 6 bases, with 17 bases left between them. The CDR3 consists of 15 residues. The V gene's germline CDR1 is KGHSH and CDR2 LQKENI. The CDR3 DNA is TGTGCCAGCTCACCATTCAGGGGTCGAGGGGGCGAGCAGTACTTC. This encodes CASSPFRGRGGEQYF.

V gene TRBV4-1 combines with J gene TRBJ1-4; D is unresolved. Germline CDR1 MGHRA, CDR2 YSYEKL. This CDR3 region has 13 residues. V dropped 4 bases and J dropped 8 bases, with 11 bases sitting between them. The DNA for the CDR3 is TGCGCCAGCAGCCCCCTTATGAGGGAAAAACTGTTTTTT. Translation: CASSPLMREKLFF.

The chain uses TRBV5-1 and TRBJ2-3; 9 nucleotides match TRBD2. This CDR3 has 15 residues. Germline V gives CDR1 SGHRS, CDR2 YFSETQ. V dropped 5 bases and J dropped 6; count of bases not matched to a gene: 10. The CDR3: CASRPGLAISDTQYF. CDR3 coding DNA: TGCGCCAGCAGGCCGGGACTAGCAATTTCGGATACGCAGTATTTT.

This clone was detected only once. The V call is TRBV9, the J call TRBJ2-7, with 8 bases that match TRBD2. The CDR3 has 14 amino acids. V lost 3 bases to trimming and J lost 4 bases; unmatched junction nucleotides: 6. Germline values: CDR1 SGDLS, CDR2 YYNGEE. The CDR3 region has the DNA TGTGCCAGCAGCGGAGTTAGCGGGGATTACGAGCAGTACTTC. It encodes CASSGVSGDYEQYF.